This T cell receptor (beta chain) was documented in a study of OX40 agonist ivuxolimab in advanced cancers. Study-level information: Patients were around 83% male with ages roughly 20 to 90, mean about 65.

The germline gives CDR1 SGHDN, CDR2 FVKESK. The CDR3 spans 18 residues. V was clipped by 0 bases and J by 3 bases; unmatched bases: 10. Sequenced by immunoSEQ multiplex PCR; TCRdb stores in-frame clones only, minus some. The repertoire includes some 77,000 clones, about 88% of them detected once, and approximately 1% sits in the top ten. In regard to this clone: Its target is unknown.

Whole-study results and caveats: A proportion of nonresponders additionally exhibited low normalized T-cell clonal expansion.

This chain links TRBV14 with TRBJ2-3; 9 nucleotides match TRBD2. The TCR was taken from an adult with an advanced solid tumor such as melanoma, head and neck, liver or kidney cancer. The specimen was CD4+ or CD8+ T cells sorted from blood, collected in a trial of the OX40 agonist ivuxolimab. DNA of the CDR3: TGTGCCAGCAGCCAAGAATCTGGGCTAGCGGGGAGGACAGATACGCAGTATTTT. As protein: CASSQESGLAGRTDTQYF.